The source of this T cell receptor beta chain is a study of blood T cells in healthy people across ages. As for the study in general: Template switching retrieved approximately one barcoded beta molecule for each two T cells.

A second PCR of about 7 to 12 cycles used a sample-barcoded 5' primer and a J-beta primer mix. From the 5' RACE reads, TCRdb called clonotypes with MiXCR, one entry per CDR3 protein. The data contain 1.5 million to 2 million distinct CDR3 sequences, around 50% of them seen just once; the ten biggest clones take up less than 2.5%. After removal of 3 bases from V and 2 bases from J, the junction contained 4 bases not matched to a gene. Germline V gene lookup returns CDR1 KGHDR and CDR2 SFDVKD. This CDR3 is 15 amino acids long. Study-level points and caveats: With unsorted PBMCs, a conclusive comparison of naive versus antigen-experienced cells was not possible.

There are a few counts of this clonotype. Antigen specificity is unknown. Individuals who donated were healthy Caucasians from Russia aged roughly 6 to 100. The chain links TRBV24-1 to TRBJ2-5, with 8 bases aligning to TRBD1. This TCR derives from a middle-aged woman in good health. Specimen: blood. CDR3: CATSDTGTGQETQYF. As DNA, the CDR3 is TGTGCCACCAGTGATACCGGGACAGGACAAGAGACCCAGTACTTC.